One T cell receptor (beta chain) is described in this entry. The target of this receptor is not known. Base qualities are not provided; no much larger clone lies one nucleotide away. The source of the sample is a study of T-cell reconstitution after alpha-beta-depleted transplantation in children listed by TCRdb under 2016. About the investigation overall: Using TCR repertoire profiling, the study followed T-cell immune reconstitution in a quantitative way in children after TCRalphabeta/CD19-depleted allogeneic hematopoietic cell transplantation.

Sequences KGHSH (CDR1) and LQKENI (CDR2) are obtained from the germline V gene. The CDR3 runs 16 amino acids, cysteine and phenylalanine included. Only the CDR3 portion is preserved as DNA: 48 bases, with reading frame beginning at the first base. V is clipped by 1 base and J by 4 bases, and the sequence between their germline boundaries is 14 bases long. The library was built by means of PCR. Sequencing was performed on an Illumina HiSeq 2500. TCR library preparation used molecular barcoding, with unique molecular identifiers applied to normalize quantification of the TCRbeta repertoire. TCRdb reworked the public reads: Q25 trimming with fastp, MiXCR clone assembly, productive beta chains retained. Each entry is one CDR3 protein sequence, shown with its most common DNA and genes. This sample holds 450,000 to 600,000 distinct CDR3 sequences; around 18% were observed only once. Of the sample, 3.3% falls within the top ten clones.

The chain is made from TRBV18 and TRBJ1-3; a tentative D match to TRBD1 spans 6 bases. Sample: PBMCs from the stem cell graft donor, taken from the stem cell graft. This sequence was found in a human donor who donated a stem cell graft to a child with acute lymphoblastic leukemia. The CDR3 region reads CASSPLDRSRGNTIYF. The bases read TGTGCCAGCTCACCACTAGACAGGTCTCGCGGAAACACCATATATTTT.